Detailed here is one TCR beta chain. Its antigen is undetermined. Per the original methods: Sequence data from immunoSEQ were junction-only and lacked quality scores; consequently, filtering differed. Here immunoSEQ multiplex PCR was the method, and the copy in TCRdb shows in-frame clones only, minus some. That table furnishes V, J and clone size, whereas the DNA furnished D and trimming. The data contain millions of clones, about 93% of them singletons. In the naive CD8 group, cells lacked CD45RO and were positively selected for CCR7, so terminally differentiated effector memory CD45RA+ cells were left out. The data originate from a study of shared clonotypes between healthy human individuals. Study at large: Every donor yielded three CD4 naive, three CD4 memory, two CD8 naive and one CD8 memory plate. The study, taken as a whole, reports: Sorted-subset sequencing, rarefaction showed, was incomplete despite large depth. There were few donors, and this limited the genetic and exposure-history diversity represented.

V shed 5 bases and J 5 bases; nucleotides not matched to a gene: 9. The CDR3 spans 15 residues. Per germline, CDR1 SGHTA and CDR2 FQGNSA. The rearrangement uses TRBV7-2 and TRBJ2-5; the match to TRBD1 covers 9 bases. The TCR originated in a man between 18 and 35 years old in good health. Some clones in this sample may be carry-over from other donors' samples. The sample comprised naive CD8+ T cells from PBMCs. CDR3: CASSPNRGRGETQYF. CDR3 in DNA: TGTGCCAGCAGCCCAAACAGGGGGCGAGGGGAGACCCAGTACTTC.